This is a list of T cell receptor beta chains from one sample in a study of cytomegalovirus exposure and HLA in healthy donors. Generated by immunoSEQ multiplex PCR, the TCRdb table keeps only in-frame clones and is missing some. The sample has some 170,000 clones, 79% seen once. Sequencing input: PBMCs. The receptors here all came from a man between 40 and 49 years old in good health and CMV-seronegative. The CDR3 runs from the conserved cysteine through the conserved F or W. A D gene is named only where the DNA matches it firmly. Clone size is shown for a subset of rows, as once, few, many or a class of expanded clone.

j_call	d_call	clone_size	v_call	cdr3_aa	cdr3_nt
TRBJ2-1	.	.	TRBV19	CASSMGAGSYNEQFF	TGTGCCAGTAGTATGGGGGCCGGCTCCTACAATGAGCAGTTCTTC
TRBJ2-6	.	.	TRBV11-3	CASSRFPTRAGPSGANVLTF	TGTGCCAGCAGCCGATTCCCGACTAGAGCGGGTCCCTCTGGGGCCAACGTCCTGACTTTC
TRBJ2-5	.	.	TRBV5-4	CASSLGDPQETQYF	TGTGCCAGCAGCTTGGGAGATCCCCAAGAGACCCAGTACTTC
TRBJ2-2	.	.	TRBV15	CATSRDRHRNTGELFF	TGTGCCACCAGCAGAGATCGTCATAGAAACACCGGGGAGCTGTTTTTT
TRBJ1-5	TRBD1	.	TRBV4-1	CASSQGGGGNNQPQHF	TGCGCCAGCAGCCAAGGAGGGGGCGGGAACAATCAGCCCCAGCATTTT
TRBJ1-2	TRBD1	.	TRBV5-1	CASSKDRGYDGYTF	TGCGCCAGCAGCAAAGACAGGGGGTATGATGGCTACACCTTC
TRBJ2-7	.	.	TRBV5-3	CARSFRTRAGGKKEQYF	TGTGCCAGAAGCTTTAGAACTCGGGCAGGGGGGAAAAAAGAGCAGTACTTC
TRBJ2-3	.	once	TRBV7-9	CASSTRLEADTQYF	TGTGCCAGCAGCACCCGACTAGAAGCAGATACGCAGTATTTT
TRBJ1-1	.	.	TRBV5-1	CASSLGAYTEAFF	TGCGCCAGCAGCTTAGGGGCTTACACTGAAGCTTTCTTT
TRBJ2-1	.	few	TRBV7-2	CASRPGERIRNEQFF	TGTGCCAGCAGGCCGGGGGAGCGGATTCGCAATGAGCAGTTCTTC
TRBJ2-7	.	once	TRBV7-6	CASSLEAGRGPYEQYF	TGTGCCAGCAGCTTAGAGGCGGGCAGGGGCCCCTACGAGCAGTACTTC
TRBJ2-3	.	.	TRBV29-1	CSISVRQESTDTQYF	TGCAGCATCTCCGTCAGACAGGAGAGCACAGATACGCAGTATTTT
TRBJ1-2	.	.	TRBV7-8	CASSLAQGFDGYTF	TGTGCCAGCAGCTTAGCGCAGGGTTTCGACGGCTACACCTTC
TRBJ1-1	TRBD1	.	TRBV5-1	CASSPDRDTEAFF	TGCGCCAGCAGCCCTGACAGGGACACTGAAGCTTTCTTT
TRBJ2-2	TRBD1	once	TRBV28	CASSLTRTGHGELFF	TGTGCCAGCAGTTTAACCAGGACAGGGCACGGGGAGCTGTTTTTT
TRBJ2-7	.	.	TRBV19	CASSIGDGDQYEQYF	TGTGCCAGTAGTATAGGTGACGGGGATCAGTACGAGCAGTACTTC
TRBJ2-3	TRBD2	.	TRBV6-5	CATKESAGSQPKQYF	TGTGCCACGAAGGAGTCAGCGGGATCCCAGCCAAAGCAGTATTTT
TRBJ2-2	.	.	TRBV7-9	CASSYSGTGELFF	TGTGCCAGCAGCTACAGCGGCACCGGGGAGCTGTTTTTT
TRBJ2-1	TRBD2	.	TRBV13	CASSSIGLAPRGEQFF	TGTGCCAGCAGCTCGATTGGACTAGCTCCGAGGGGGGAGCAGTTCTTC
TRBJ2-5	TRBD2	.	TRBV28	CASSPTGAAGAGETQYF	TGTGCCAGCAGTCCTACTGGGGCAGCGGGGGCCGGGGAGACCCAGTACTTC
TRBJ1-2	.	once	TRBV6-1	CASSETGSPYYGYTF	TGTGCCAGCAGTGAAACAGGCTCTCCTTATTATGGCTACACCTTC
TRBJ1-5	TRBD1	.	TRBV28	CASSSGTEHQPQHF	TGTGCCAGCAGCTCCGGGACAGAACATCAGCCCCAGCATTTT
TRBJ2-1	TRBD2	.	TRBV15	CATSKKSGRVGNEQFF	TGTGCCACCAGCAAAAAGAGCGGGAGGGTTGGCAATGAGCAGTTCTTC
TRBJ2-3	TRBD2	once	TRBV7-2	CASSFRGLAASIDTQYF	TGTGCCAGCAGCTTCCGGGGACTAGCGGCTAGCATAGATACGCAGTATTTT
TRBJ1-3	.	.	TRBV6-5	CASSYGGASGNTIYF	TGTGCCAGCAGTTACGGGGGGGCTAGTGGAAACACCATATATTTT
TRBJ1-2	.	.	TRBV5-1	CASSLGRGQPDYTF	TGCGCCAGCAGCTTGGGTCGGGGTCAGCCTGACTACACCTTC
TRBJ2-3	TRBD2	.	TRBV14	CASSPSGSPAGDTQYF	TGTGCCAGCAGCCCCAGCGGGAGTCCGGCCGGAGATACGCAGTATTTT
TRBJ2-5	TRBD2	.	TRBV5-4	CASSSPSGKETQYF	TGTGCCAGCAGCTCTCCAAGCGGGAAAGAGACCCAGTACTTC
TRBJ2-1	.	few	TRBV29-1	CSLEQGGGSEQFF	TGCAGCCTCGAGCAGGGAGGTGGGAGTGAGCAGTTCTTC
TRBJ2-3	TRBD2	.	TRBV5-1	CASSPGLAGSTDTQYF	TGCGCCAGCAGCCCAGGACTAGCCGGGAGCACAGATACGCAGTATTTT
TRBJ1-5	.	once	TRBV28	CASRSGSGRQPQHF	TGTGCCAGCAGGAGTGGGTCAGGGCGGCAGCCCCAGCATTTT
TRBJ1-1	TRBD1	.	TRBV4-1	CASSQTGGGTEAFF	TGCGCCAGCAGCCAAACAGGGGGGGGGACTGAAGCTTTCTTT
TRBJ2-7	.	.	TRBV7-9	CASSLSASAHEQYF	TGTGCCAGCAGCTTATCGGCTAGCGCCCACGAGCAGTACTTC
TRBJ1-1	.	.	TRBV27	CASSYSGPTEAFF	TGTGCCAGCAGTTATTCAGGGCCCACTGAAGCTTTCTTT
TRBJ1-5	TRBD1	.	TRBV2	CASSPDRDRAQPQHF	TGTGCCAGCAGTCCAGACCGGGACAGGGCCCAGCCCCAGCATTTT
TRBJ2-7	.	.	TRBV6-5	CASSYLRPPFYEQYF	TGTGCCAGCAGTTACTTGCGGCCCCCTTTCTACGAGCAGTACTTC
TRBJ2-7	TRBD2	once	TRBV7-6	CASSLRETSGSYEQYF	TGTGCCAGCAGCTTAAGGGAGACTAGCGGGAGTTACGAGCAGTACTTC
TRBJ2-6	.	.	TRBV14	CASSQDYAFWASRGANVLTF	TGTGCCAGCAGCCAAGATTATGCCTTTTGGGCCTCGCGTGGGGCCAACGTCCTGACTTTC
TRBJ2-1	.	.	TRBV28	CAIGGPNEQFF	TGTGCCATCGGGGGACCTAATGAGCAGTTCTTC
TRBJ2-3	TRBD2	once	TRBV28	CAWRTSGTDTQYF	TGTGCTTGGAGGACTAGCGGCACAGATACGCAGTATTTT
TRBJ2-2	.	.	TRBV11-3	CASSLSAGELFF	TGTGCCAGCAGCCTTAGCGCCGGGGAGCTGTTTTTT
TRBJ2-5	TRBD1	.	TRBV5-8	CASSLQNRGRFETQYF	TGTGCCAGCAGCTTGCAAAACAGGGGGCGATTCGAGACCCAGTACTTC
TRBJ2-7	.	.	TRBV7-8	CASSLIRTPYEQYF	TGTGCCAGCAGCTTAATCCGGACACCCTACGAGCAGTACTTC